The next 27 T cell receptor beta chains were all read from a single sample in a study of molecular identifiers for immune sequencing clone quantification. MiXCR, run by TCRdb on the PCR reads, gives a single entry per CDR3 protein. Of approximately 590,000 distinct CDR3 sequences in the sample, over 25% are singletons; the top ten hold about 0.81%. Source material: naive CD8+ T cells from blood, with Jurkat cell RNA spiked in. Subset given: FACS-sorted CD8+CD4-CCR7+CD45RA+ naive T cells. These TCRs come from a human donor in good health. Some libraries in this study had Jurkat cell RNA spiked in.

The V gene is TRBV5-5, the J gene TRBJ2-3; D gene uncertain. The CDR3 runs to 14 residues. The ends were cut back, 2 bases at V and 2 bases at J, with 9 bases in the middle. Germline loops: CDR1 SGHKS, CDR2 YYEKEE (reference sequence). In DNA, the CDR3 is TGTGCCAGCAGCTTCGAACTACCCACAGATACGCAGTATTTT. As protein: CASSFELPTDTQYF. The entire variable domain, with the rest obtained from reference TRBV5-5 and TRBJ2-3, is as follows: DAGVTQSPTHLIKTRGQQVTLRCSPISGHKSVSWYQQVLGQGPQFIFQYYEKEERGRGNFPDRFSARQFPNYSSELNVNALLLGDSALYLCASSFELPTDTQYFGPGTRLTVL.

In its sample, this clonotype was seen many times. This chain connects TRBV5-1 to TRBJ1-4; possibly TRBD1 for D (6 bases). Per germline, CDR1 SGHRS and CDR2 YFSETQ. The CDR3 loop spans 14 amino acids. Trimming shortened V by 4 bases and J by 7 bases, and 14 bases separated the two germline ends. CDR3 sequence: CASSVQGPTEKLFF. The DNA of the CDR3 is TGCGCCAGCAGCGTCCAGGGGCCGACTGAAAAACTGTTTTTT.

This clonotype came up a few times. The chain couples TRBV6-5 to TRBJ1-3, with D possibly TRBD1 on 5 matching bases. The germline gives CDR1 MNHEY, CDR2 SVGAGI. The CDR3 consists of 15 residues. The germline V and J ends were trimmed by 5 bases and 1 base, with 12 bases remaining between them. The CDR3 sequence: CASSAGRTSGNTIYF. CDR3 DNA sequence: TGTGCCAGCAGTGCTGGACGGACATCTGGAAACACCATATATTTT.

CDR3 sequence (DNA): TGTGCTAGTGGTGAAACAACAGGGTTCTCCTATAATTCACCCCTCCACTTT. Translating it yields CASGETTGFSYNSPLHF. The chain links TRBV12-5 to TRBJ1-6, with a possible D match to TRBD1 (6 bases). Germline CDR1 and CDR2: LGHNT and FRNRAP. Trimming took 5 bases from V and 0 from J, leaving 14 bases between them. The CDR3 is 17 amino acids.

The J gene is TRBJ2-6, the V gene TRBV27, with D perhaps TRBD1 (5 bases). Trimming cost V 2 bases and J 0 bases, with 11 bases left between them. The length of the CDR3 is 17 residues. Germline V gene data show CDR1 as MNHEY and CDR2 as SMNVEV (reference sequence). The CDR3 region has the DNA TGTGCCAGCAGTTTAACAGGCCTCTTCTCTGGGGCCAACGTCCTGACTTTC. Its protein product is CASSLTGLFSGANVLTF.

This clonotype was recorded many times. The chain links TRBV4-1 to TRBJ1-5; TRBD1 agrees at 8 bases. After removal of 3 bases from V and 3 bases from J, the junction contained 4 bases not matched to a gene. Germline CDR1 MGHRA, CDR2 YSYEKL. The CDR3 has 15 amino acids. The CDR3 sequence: CASSHVTGDNQPQHF. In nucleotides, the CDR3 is TGCGCCAGCAGCCACGTGACAGGGGACAATCAGCCCCAGCATTTT.

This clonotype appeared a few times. CDR3 sequence (DNA): TGTGCCAGCAGCTTAGTAACCCCAGGATTCTATGGCTACACCTTC. Amino acid sequence: CASSLVTPGFYGYTF. The chain couples TRBV11-2 to TRBJ1-2; D is uncertain. Germline V gene lookup returns CDR1 SGHAT and CDR2 FQNNGV. The CDR3 totals 15 residues. Trimming removed 1 base at V and 4 bases at J, with 13 bases between.

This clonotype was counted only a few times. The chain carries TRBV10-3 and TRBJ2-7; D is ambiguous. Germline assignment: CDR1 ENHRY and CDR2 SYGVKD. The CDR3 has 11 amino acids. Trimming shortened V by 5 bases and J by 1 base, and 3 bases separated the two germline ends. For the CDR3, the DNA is TGTGCCATCAGTCCATCCTACGAGCAGTACTTC. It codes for CAISPSYEQYF.

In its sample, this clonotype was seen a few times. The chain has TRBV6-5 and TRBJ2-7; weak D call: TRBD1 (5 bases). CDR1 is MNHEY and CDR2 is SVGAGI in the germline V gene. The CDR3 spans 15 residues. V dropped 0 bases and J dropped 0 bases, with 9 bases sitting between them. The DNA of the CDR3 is TGTGCCAGCAGTTACTCGCGACAGAGCTCCTACGAGCAGTACTTC. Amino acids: CASSYSRQSSYEQYF.

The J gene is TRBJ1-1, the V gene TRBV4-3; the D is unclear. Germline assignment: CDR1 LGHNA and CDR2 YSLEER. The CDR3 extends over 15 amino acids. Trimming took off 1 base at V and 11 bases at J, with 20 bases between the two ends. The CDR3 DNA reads TGCGCCAGCAGCCAAGGGACCCGATTACCCTTTTGGGCTTTCTTT. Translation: CASSQGTRLPFWAFF.

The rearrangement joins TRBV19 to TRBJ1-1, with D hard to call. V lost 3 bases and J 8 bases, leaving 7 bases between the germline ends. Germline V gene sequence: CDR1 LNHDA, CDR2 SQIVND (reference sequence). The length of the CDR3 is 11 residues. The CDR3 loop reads CASSIWPEAFF. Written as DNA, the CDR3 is TGTGCCAGTAGTATCTGGCCCGAAGCTTTCTTT.

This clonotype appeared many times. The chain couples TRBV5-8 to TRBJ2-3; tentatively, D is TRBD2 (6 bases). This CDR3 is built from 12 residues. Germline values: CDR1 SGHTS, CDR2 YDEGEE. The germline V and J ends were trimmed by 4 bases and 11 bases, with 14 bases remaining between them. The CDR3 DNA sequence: TGTGCCAGCAGCCTGGCCGGGGGTAGGCAGTATTTT. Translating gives CASSLAGGRQYF.

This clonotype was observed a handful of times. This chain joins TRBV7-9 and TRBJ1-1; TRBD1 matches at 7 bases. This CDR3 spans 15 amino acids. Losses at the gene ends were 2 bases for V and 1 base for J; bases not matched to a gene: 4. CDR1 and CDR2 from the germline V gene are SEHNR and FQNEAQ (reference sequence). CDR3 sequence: CASSLNRGSNTEAFF. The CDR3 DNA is TGTGCCAGCAGCTTAAACAGGGGTTCGAACACTGAAGCTTTCTTT.

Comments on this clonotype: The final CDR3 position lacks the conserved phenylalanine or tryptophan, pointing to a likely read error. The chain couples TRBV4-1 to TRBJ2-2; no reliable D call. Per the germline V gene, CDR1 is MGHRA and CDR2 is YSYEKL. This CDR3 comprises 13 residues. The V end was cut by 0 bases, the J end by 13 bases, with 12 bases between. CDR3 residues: CASSQDSPSGLFS. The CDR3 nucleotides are TGCGCCAGCAGCCAAGACAGCCCATCGGGGCTGTTTTCT.

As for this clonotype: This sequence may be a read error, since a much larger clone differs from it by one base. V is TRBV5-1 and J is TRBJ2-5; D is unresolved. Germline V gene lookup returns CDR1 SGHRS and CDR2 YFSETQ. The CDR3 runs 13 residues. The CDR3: CASSLESQETPYF. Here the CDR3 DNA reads TGCGCCAGCAGCTTGGAGTCTCAAGAGACCCCGTACTTC.

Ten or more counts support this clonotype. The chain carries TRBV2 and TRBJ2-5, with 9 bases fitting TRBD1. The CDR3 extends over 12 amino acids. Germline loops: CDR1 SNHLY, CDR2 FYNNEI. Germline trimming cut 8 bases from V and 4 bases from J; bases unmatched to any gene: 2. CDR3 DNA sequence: TGTGCCAGCGAGGACAGGGGAGAGACCCAGTACTTC. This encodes CASEDRGETQYF.

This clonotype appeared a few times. The CDR3 loop reads CASSYAARGQAYNEQFF. CDR3 coding DNA: TGTGCCAGCAGTTATGCGGCTAGGGGACAGGCCTACAATGAGCAGTTCTTC. This chain links TRBV6-5 with TRBJ2-1; TRBD1 matches 8 bases. This CDR3 spans 17 amino acids. CDR1 is MNHEY and CDR2 is SVGAGI in the germline V gene. Trimming cost V 3 bases and J 2 bases; bases outside gene matches: 9.

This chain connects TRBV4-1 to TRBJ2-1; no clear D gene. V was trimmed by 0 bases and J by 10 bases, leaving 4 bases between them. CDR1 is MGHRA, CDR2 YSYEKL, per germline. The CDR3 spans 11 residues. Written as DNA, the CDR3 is TGCGCCAGCAGCCAAGATCGCGAGCAGTTCTTC. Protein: CASSQDREQFF.

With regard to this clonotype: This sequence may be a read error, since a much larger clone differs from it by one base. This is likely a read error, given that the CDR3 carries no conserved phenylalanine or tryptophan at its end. This CDR3 reads CASSQAKGSPLHL. CDR3 DNA: TGTGCCAGCAGCCAAGCGAAAGGATCACCCCTCCACCTT. The J gene is TRBJ1-6, the V gene TRBV3-1; D is uncertain. The CDR3 totals 13 residues. Germline V lookup: CDR1 LGHDT, CDR2 YNNKEL (reference sequence). V was pared by 1 base and J by 10 bases, with 8 bases between.

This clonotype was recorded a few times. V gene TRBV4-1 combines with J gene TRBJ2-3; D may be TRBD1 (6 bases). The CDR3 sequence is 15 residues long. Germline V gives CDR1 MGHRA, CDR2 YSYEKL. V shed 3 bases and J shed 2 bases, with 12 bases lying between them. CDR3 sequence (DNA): TGCGCCAGCAGCCAGACAGGTTCCCTCACAGATACGCAGTATTTT. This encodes CASSQTGSLTDTQYF.

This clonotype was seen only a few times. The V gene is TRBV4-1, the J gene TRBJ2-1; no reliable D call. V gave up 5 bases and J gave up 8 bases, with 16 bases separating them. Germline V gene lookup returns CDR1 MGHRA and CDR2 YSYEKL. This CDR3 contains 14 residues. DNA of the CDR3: TGCGCCAGCAGCTACCCACCTCGGAGTCATGAGCAGTTCTTC. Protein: CASSYPPRSHEQFF.

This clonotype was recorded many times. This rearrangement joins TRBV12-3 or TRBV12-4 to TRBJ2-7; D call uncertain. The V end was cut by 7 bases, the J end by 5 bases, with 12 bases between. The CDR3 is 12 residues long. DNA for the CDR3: TGTGCCAGCACCGCAGACGTGAACGAGCAGTACTTC. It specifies CASTADVNEQYF.

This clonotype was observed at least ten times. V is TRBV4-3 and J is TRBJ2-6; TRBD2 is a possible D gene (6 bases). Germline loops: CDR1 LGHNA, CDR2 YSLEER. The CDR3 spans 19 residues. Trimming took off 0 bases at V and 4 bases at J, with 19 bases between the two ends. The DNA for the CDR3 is TGCGCCAGCAGCCAAGATTCCTGGAGGGACTCCTCCGGGGCCAACGTCCTGACTTTC. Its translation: CASSQDSWRDSSGANVLTF.

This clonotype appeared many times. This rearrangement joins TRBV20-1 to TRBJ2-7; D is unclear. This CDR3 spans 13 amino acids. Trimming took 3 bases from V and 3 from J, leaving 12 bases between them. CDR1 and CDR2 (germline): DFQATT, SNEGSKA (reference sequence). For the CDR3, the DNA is TGCAGTGCTAGTTCCAGTCGCATCTACGAGCAGTACTTC. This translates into CSASSSRIYEQYF.

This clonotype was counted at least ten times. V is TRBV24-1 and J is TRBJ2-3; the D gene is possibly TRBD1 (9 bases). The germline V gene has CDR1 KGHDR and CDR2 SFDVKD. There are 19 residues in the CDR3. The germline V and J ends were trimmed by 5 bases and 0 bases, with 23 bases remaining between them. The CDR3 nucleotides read TGTGCCACCAGTGGGACAGGGGCTCGACTAGCGACTAGCACAGATACGCAGTATTTT. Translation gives CATSGTGARLATSTDTQYF.

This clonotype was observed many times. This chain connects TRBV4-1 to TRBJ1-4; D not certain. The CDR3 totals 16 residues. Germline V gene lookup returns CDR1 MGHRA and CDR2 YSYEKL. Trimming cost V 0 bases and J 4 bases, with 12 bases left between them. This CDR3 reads CASSQEAGRLNEKLFF. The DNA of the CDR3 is TGCGCCAGCAGCCAAGAAGCTGGGCGCCTTAATGAAAAACTGTTTTTT.

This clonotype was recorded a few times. The CDR3 DNA is TGCAGTGCTATTAAAAGGAGCTCCTACAATGAGCAGTTCTTC. Protein: CSAIKRSSYNEQFF. The V call is TRBV20-1, the J call TRBJ2-1, with D unclear. With 4 bases removed from V and 0 bases from J, the gap between germline ends came to 10 bases. The germline V gene has CDR1 DFQATT and CDR2 SNEGSKA (reference sequence). CDR3 size: 14 residues.